This T cell receptor (beta chain) was sequenced during a study of T-cell reconstitution after alpha-beta-depleted transplantation in children. This clonotype has only a few counts. Library preparation (for TCRbeta) was performed with unique molecular identifiers. TCRdb re-called the PCR reads through MiXCR, storing one row per CDR3 protein. The profile shows some 300,000 distinct CDR3 sequences, about a tenth of them singletons. The receptor comes from a human donor who donated a stem cell graft to a child with acute lymphoblastic leukemia. The sequencing here drew on PBMCs from the stem cell graft donor, taken from the stem cell graft.

In nucleotides, the CDR3 is TGTGCCAGCAGCCAAGGACTAGCACGAAGCTCCTACAATGAGCAGTTCTTC. Translating gives CASSQGLARSSYNEQFF. This sequence joins TRBV11-2 and TRBJ2-1, with TRBD2 matching over 8 bases. The CDR3 runs to 17 residues. Germline values: CDR1 SGHAT, CDR2 FQNNGV. V lost 5 bases to trimming and J lost 0 bases; unmatched junction nucleotides: 9.